Listed below are T cell receptor beta chains from one sample, sequenced in a study of T cell responses to AZD1222 COVID-19 vaccine. The table came from immunoSEQ multiplex PCR; TCRdb's copy has only in-frame clones and leaves some out. Of more than 90,000 clones in the sample, 87% were seen once. Material: peripheral blood, obtained 28 days after the second AZD1222 dose. These receptors came from an adult who received the AZD1222 COVID-19 vaccine. Each CDR3 is given with its conserved first and last residue. A D gene is named only where the DNA matches it firmly. The listing skips clone size in some rows; elsewhere it reads once, few, many or a size class.

clone_size j_call d_call v_call cdr3_aa cdr3_nt
. TRBJ2-5 . TRBV5-5 CASSLVSPLGETQYF TGTGCCAGCAGCTTGGTTAGCCCCCTGGGGGAGACCCAGTACTTC
. TRBJ2-7 TRBD2 TRBV27 CASSKFGGSSDEQYF TGTGCCAGCTCTAAATTCGGCGGGAGTAGCGACGAGCAGTACTTC
. TRBJ1-2 TRBD1 TRBV24-1 CATRDRAYGYTF TGTGCCACCAGGGACAGGGCCTATGGCTACACCTTC
. TRBJ1-2 . TRBV18 CASSPDSDYGYTF TGTGCCAGCTCACCGGACTCTGACTATGGCTACACCTTC
. TRBJ1-5 . TRBV11-3 CASSYPGERDQPQHF TGTGCCAGCAGCTACCCAGGGGAGCGGGATCAGCCCCAGCATTTT
. TRBJ2-3 TRBD2 TRBV9 CASSFSGGGDTQYF TGTGCCAGCAGCTTTAGCGGGGGGGGAGATACGCAGTATTTT
. TRBJ2-7 TRBD2 TRBV7-2 CASSLQRGLYEQYF TGTGCCAGCAGTCTACAGCGGGGACTCTACGAGCAGTACTTC
. TRBJ2-5 . TRBV7-9 CASSLGLQETQYF TGTGCCAGCAGCTTAGGACTCCAAGAGACCCAGTACTTC
. TRBJ1-5 . TRBV30 CAWSGQGGDQPQHF TGTGCCTGGAGTGGTCAGGGAGGGGATCAGCCCCAGCATTTT
. TRBJ1-6 . TRBV6-5 CASSSQGSSPLHF TGTGCCAGCAGTTCCCAGGGGAGTTCACCCCTCCACTTT
. TRBJ1-4 . TRBV7-2 CASSPASGQSEKLFF TGTGCCAGCAGCCCGGCGTCGGGCCAGTCGGAAAAACTGTTTTTT
. TRBJ2-5 . TRBV10-1 CASSYPERGTLGETQYF TGCGCCAGCTCCTACCCCGAGCGAGGGACCTTGGGGGAGACCCAGTACTTC
. TRBJ2-7 . TRBV5-1 CASSAGHPDEQYF TGCGCCAGCAGCGCTGGACACCCCGACGAGCAGTACTTC
. TRBJ2-7 . TRBV14 CASSQTYEQYF TGTGCCAGCAGCCAGACCTACGAGCAGTACTTC
once TRBJ1-4 . TRBV7-9 CASSSGTGTNEKLFF TGTGCCAGCAGCTCCGGGACGGGAACTAATGAAAAACTGTTTTTT
. TRBJ2-2 . TRBV7-8 CASSPLSGELFF TGTGCCAGCAGCCCTCTATCCGGGGAGCTGTTTTTT
. TRBJ1-2 . TRBV12-3/TRBV12-4 CASSLRAAGGYTF TGTGCCAGCAGTCTCCGGGCCGCGGGTGGCTACACCTTC
. TRBJ2-4 TRBD1 TRBV6-5 CASSGTGLWNIQYF TGTGCCAGCAGCGGGACAGGGCTGTGGAACATTCAGTACTTC
. TRBJ1-3 . TRBV9 CASSGVLVTGPGNTIYF TGTGCCAGCAGCGGAGTTCTCGTGACAGGTCCTGGAAACACCATATATTTT
. TRBJ1-1 . TRBV6-5 CASRPAGVGTEAFF TGTGCCAGCAGGCCGGCGGGGGTGGGCACTGAAGCTTTCTTT
. TRBJ2-1 . TRBV30 CAWNSGGTVYEQFF TGTGCCTGGAATAGCGGAGGTACAGTGTATGAGCAGTTCTTC
. TRBJ2-7 TRBD1 TRBV27 CASRLTGSSYEQYF TGTGCCAGCAGGCTGACAGGGAGCTCCTACGAGCAGTACTTC
. TRBJ1-5 . TRBV27 CASSLGGFSNQPQHF TGTGCCAGCAGTTTAGGGGGGTTTAGCAATCAGCCCCAGCATTTT
. TRBJ2-5 . TRBV12-3/TRBV12-4 CASSLTQEETQYF TGTGCCAGCAGTTTAACACAAGAAGAGACCCAGTACTTC
few TRBJ2-7 . TRBV4-1 CASSFERAGSYEQYF TGCGCCAGCAGCTTCGAGCGGGCGGGATCCTACGAGCAGTACTTC
. TRBJ1-4 TRBD1 TRBV7-2 CASSGGGTGSAVLFF TGTGCCAGCAGCGGGGGCGGGACAGGTTCGGCGGTGCTGTTTTTT
. TRBJ1-5 . TRBV18 CASSPGAAINQPQHF TGTGCCAGCTCACCAGGGGCAGCTATCAATCAGCCCCAGCATTTT
. TRBJ1-1 TRBD1 TRBV10-2 CASTRGTGGAMNTEAFF TGCGCCAGCACCCGTGGGACAGGGGGCGCCATGAACACTGAAGCTTTCTTT
few TRBJ1-3 . TRBV4-1 CASSQTFPSSGNTIYF TGCGCCAGCAGCCAAACCTTCCCGAGCTCTGGAAACACCATATATTTT
few TRBJ2-3 TRBD1 TRBV5-1 CASSFGQDTDTQYF TGCGCCAGCAGCTTCGGACAGGATACAGATACGCAGTATTTT
. TRBJ2-2 TRBD2 TRBV2 CASAGLAGGPSTGELFF TGTGCCAGCGCCGGACTAGCGGGGGGGCCGAGCACCGGGGAGCTGTTTTTT
. TRBJ1-2 TRBD1 TRBV10-3 CATEGQGVRVGGYTF TGTGCCACCGAGGGACAGGGAGTCCGAGTGGGAGGCTACACCTTC
. TRBJ1-2 . TRBV12-3/TRBV12-4 CASSPAGHTGYTF TGTGCCAGCAGTCCGGCGGGGCACACTGGCTACACCTTC
. TRBJ1-2 . TRBV4-1 CASSQDREAGYTF TGCGCCAGCAGCCAAGACAGGGAGGCCGGCTACACCTTC
. TRBJ2-7 TRBD1 TRBV29-1 CSVERDSRGEQYF TGCAGCGTGGAAAGGGACAGCAGGGGCGAGCAGTACTTC
. TRBJ1-4 . TRBV3-1/TRBV3-2 CASSQGTGVKLFF TGTGCCAGCAGCCAAGGGACGGGGGTAAAACTGTTTTTT
. TRBJ2-1 TRBD2 TRBV19 CASSIARAGASYNEQFF TGTGCCAGTAGTATAGCTCGAGCGGGAGCCTCCTACAATGAGCAGTTCTTC
. TRBJ2-3 . TRBV9 CASSVGLTSTDTQYF TGTGCCAGCAGCGTAGGGCTGACTAGCACAGATACGCAGTATTTT
. TRBJ2-5 TRBD1 TRBV29-1 CSSKTGASFETQYF TGCAGCTCCAAGACAGGGGCATCTTTCGAGACCCAGTACTTC
. TRBJ2-7 TRBD2 TRBV27 CASSLGGGSEQYF TGTGCCAGCAGTTTGGGGGGGGGTAGCGAGCAGTACTTC
. TRBJ1-1 . TRBV2 CASSEGGKVTEKAFF TGTGCCAGCAGTGAAGGGGGTAAGGTTACCGAGAAAGCTTTCTTT
. TRBJ1-2 . TRBV3-1/TRBV3-2 CASSAGYGYTF TGTGCCAGCAGCGCAGGGTATGGCTACACCTTC
. TRBJ1-6 TRBD1 TRBV5-4 CASSAGQGGNSPLHF TGTGCCAGCAGCGCAGGACAGGGGGGGAATTCACCCCTCCACTTT
. TRBJ1-1 TRBD1 TRBV5-6 CASSYPTGTTEAFF TGTGCCAGCTCCTACCCGACAGGGACCACTGAAGCTTTCTTT
. TRBJ1-2 . TRBV2 CASSQDSNYGYTF TGTGCCAGCAGTCAGGACAGCAACTATGGCTACACCTTC
. TRBJ2-1 . TRBV10-2 CASRRYNEQFF TGCGCCAGCCGACGGTACAATGAGCAGTTCTTC
once TRBJ2-2 . TRBV19 CASSIVGASSTGELFF TGTGCCAGTAGTATAGTGGGCGCTAGCAGCACCGGGGAGCTGTTTTTT